These 17 T cell receptor beta chains share one sample of origin, sequenced in a study of T cells after posttransplantation cyclophosphamide. Profiling relied on immunoSEQ multiplex PCR, and the TCRdb table lists in-frame clones only, not all of them. The table shows approximately 21,000 clones, with 70% to 90% occurring only once. Control samples came 1 year after myeloablative marrow transplants with methotrexate plus calcineurin inhibitor. The material was PBMCs, obtained around 350 days after allogeneic stem cell transplant with calcineurin inhibitor and methotrexate. These receptors were collected from a female patient between 25 and 45 years old who received an allogeneic stem cell transplant from an unrelated donor, was CMV-positive, and had acute and chronic GVHD. Some T cells may originate from the graft donor.

J is TRBJ1-1 and V is TRBV9, with TRBD1 identical over 7 bases. This CDR3 contains 14 residues. Trimming at V came to 3 bases and at J to 7 bases, leaving 9 bases not matched to a gene. CDR1 and CDR2 (germline): SGDLS, YYNGEE. CDR3 in DNA: TGTGCCAGCAGCGAGGGATACAGGGGCATTGAAGCTTTCTTT. Its protein is CASSEGYRGIEAFF.

CDR3 residues: CASSFSGSGEQYF. The CDR3 nucleotides read TGTGCCAGCAGCTTTAGTGGTTCGGGCGAGCAGTACTTC. The chain combines TRBV7-8 with TRBJ2-7; D remains unclear. The CDR3 runs 13 residues. Germline V gene data show CDR1 as SGHVS and CDR2 as FQNEAQ. Trimming stripped 3 bases from V and 6 bases from J, with 12 bases between.

The V gene is TRBV6-6, the J gene TRBJ2-3, with TRBD2 matching over 12 bases. The CDR3 extends over 15 amino acids. Germline CDR1 reads MNHNY; CDR2 reads SVGAGI (reference sequence). The trim removed 6 bases at V and 2 bases at J, leaving 3 bases unmatched. CDR3 amino acids: CASRRLAGVTDTQYF. The DNA of the CDR3 is TGTGCCAGCAGGCGACTAGCGGGGGTCACAGATACGCAGTATTTT.

The chain carries TRBV7-9 and TRBJ1-1, with 10 bases identical to TRBD1. J gave up 10 bases and V 4 bases, and 9 bases lay outside the gene matches. This CDR3 spans 14 amino acids. Germline CDR1 is SEHNR and CDR2 is FQNEAQ (reference sequence). The CDR3 loop is CASSSTGGSRGAFF. The DNA for the CDR3 is TGTGCCAGCAGCTCGACAGGGGGCTCACGGGGAGCTTTCTTT.

This clone was recorded once. The chain joins TRBV5-6 to TRBJ1-1, with D hard to call. Looked up from germline, CDR1 is SGHDT and CDR2 is YYEEEE. This CDR3 has 14 amino acids. Trimming took off 4 bases at V and 1 base at J, with 11 bases between the two ends. The CDR3 loop reads CASSGSPGNTEAFF. CDR3 sequence (DNA): TGTGCCAGCAGCGGGAGTCCGGGGAACACTGAAGCTTTCTTT.

The genes are TRBV20-1 and TRBJ1-1, with D perhaps TRBD1 (5 bases). The CDR3 runs to 11 residues. Looked up from germline, CDR1 is DFQATT and CDR2 is SNEGSKA (reference sequence). The V end was cut by 2 bases, the J end by 10 bases, with 11 bases between. In nucleotides, the CDR3 is TGCAGTGCTAGAATTGCGGGGCGAGCTTTCTTT. Protein: CSARIAGRAFF.

This sequence joins TRBV7-9 and TRBJ2-5; 12 bases are a match to TRBD2. The CDR3 has 18 residues. Trimming removed 0 bases from V and 4 bases from J; junction bases left unmatched: 9. Per the germline V gene, CDR1 is SEHNR and CDR2 is FQNEAQ (reference sequence). The CDR3 reads CASSLAGVGGLAGETQYF. The CDR3 coding sequence is TGTGCCAGCAGCTTAGCGGGGGTCGGGGGACTAGCGGGAGAGACCCAGTACTTC.

This clone showed up just once. The genes are TRBV27 and TRBJ2-7, with 7 bases that match TRBD1. The CDR3 contains 15 residues. V gave up 2 bases and J gave up 0 bases; unmatched junction bases: 4. Per the germline V gene, CDR1 is MNHEY and CDR2 is SMNVEV (reference sequence). The CDR3 DNA reads TGTGCCAGCAGTTTACAGGGACAGATCTCCTACGAGCAGTACTTC. Its protein is CASSLQGQISYEQYF.

The CDR3 is CASSYKATGVGYTF. CDR3 in DNA: TGTGCCAGCAGTTACAAGGCGACAGGGGTTGGCTACACCTTC. This chain connects TRBV6-6 to TRBJ1-2; 8 nucleotides match TRBD1. The CDR3 totals 14 residues. Germline CDR1 MNHNY, CDR2 SVGAGI (reference sequence). With 2 bases clipped from V and 7 bases from J, the junction kept 6 bases outside the gene matches.

The gene calls are TRBV7-9 and TRBJ2-2; D call uncertain. CDR3 length: 14 residues. Germline CDR1 SEHNR, CDR2 FQNEAQ (reference sequence). The germline V and J ends were trimmed by 1 base and 2 bases, with 5 bases remaining between them. CDR3 sequence: CASSLDSNTGELFF. CDR3 coding DNA: TGTGCCAGCAGCTTAGATAGTAACACCGGGGAGCTGTTTTTT.

The sample holds one count of this clone. The V call is TRBV29-1, the J call TRBJ2-2, with a tentative D call TRBD1 (5 bases). Looked up from germline, CDR1 is SQVTM and CDR2 is ANQGSEA. There are 14 residues in the CDR3. Trimming cost V 4 bases and J 4 bases, with 13 bases left between them. DNA of the CDR3: TGCAGCGTTGGGGCAGGGAAAAGCACCGGGGAGCTGTTTTTT. Translated, it gives CSVGAGKSTGELFF.

The chain carries TRBV10-3 and TRBJ1-2, with 7 bases aligning to TRBD1. The trim removed 10 bases at V and 9 bases at J, leaving 8 bases unmatched. Per germline, CDR1 ENHRY and CDR2 SYGVKD. The CDR3 is 11 amino acids. Here the CDR3 reads CATYRGQSYTF. The DNA for the CDR3 is TGTGCCACTTACAGGGGACAAAGCTACACCTTC.

This clone has just a few counts. J is TRBJ1-2 and V is TRBV28; TRBD1 matches at 7 bases. The germline gives CDR1 MDHEN, CDR2 SYDVKM. The CDR3 contains 12 residues. The J segment lost 5 bases and the V segment lost 11 bases, leaving 8 bases of the junction unmatched. The CDR3 DNA is TGTGCCTTAGGGACAGCCAAATATGGCTACACCTTC. Residues: CALGTAKYGYTF.

This sequence joins TRBV9 and TRBJ2-7; TRBD1 is a possible D gene (6 bases). The CDR3 covers 14 residues. The germline CDR1 and CDR2 sequences are SGDLS and YYNGEE. V was pared by 4 bases and J by 2 bases, with 13 bases between. The CDR3 here is CASSPLTGAYEQYF. The CDR3 bases are TGTGCCAGCAGCCCACTGACAGGCGCCTACGAGCAGTACTTC.

The V gene is TRBV5-1, the J gene TRBJ2-6; no definite D call. The germline gives CDR1 SGHRS, CDR2 YFSETQ. The germline V and J ends were trimmed by 6 bases and 0 bases, with 7 bases remaining between them. The CDR3 spans 14 residues. In DNA, the CDR3 is TGCGCCAGCACCCTAAACTCTGGGGCCAACGTCCTGACTTTC. Translating gives CASTLNSGANVLTF.

The chain joins TRBV9 to TRBJ1-2; unclear D gene. The germline V gene encodes CDR1 SGDLS and CDR2 YYNGEE. This CDR3 spans 18 amino acids. V was shortened by 2 bases and J by 3 bases, with 23 bases between the two germline ends. CDR3 sequence reads: CASSVSSGEVVGYYGYTF. CDR3 nucleotide sequence: TGTGCCAGCAGCGTTTCGAGTGGAGAGGTGGTCGGGTACTATGGCTACACCTTC. Drawing the rest from reference TRBV9 and TRBJ1-2, the complete variable domain is DSGVTQTPKHLITATGQRVTLRCSPRSGDLSVYWYQQSLDQGLQFLIQYYNGEERAKGNILERFSAQQFPDLHSELNLSSLELGDSALYFCASSVSSGEVVGYYGYTFGSGTRLTVV.

This clone was recorded once. V and J are TRBV19 and TRBJ1-5; D gene uncertain. Deletions cut 4 bases from V and 7 bases from J, with 23 bases between. Germline CDR1 is LNHDA and CDR2 is SQIVND (reference sequence). There are 17 residues in the CDR3. CDR3 in amino acids: CASSTRASPMGGQPQHF. CDR3 nucleotides: TGTGCCAGTAGTACCCGAGCAAGCCCCATGGGAGGCCAGCCCCAGCATTTT.